The sequence of this T cell receptor (beta chain) was determined in a study of CD8 T cells in ankylosing spondylitis. Each CDR3 protein is one row after TCRdb ran MiXCR on the 5' RACE reads. The sample includes about 250,000 distinct CDR3 sequences, 32% of them seen just once. Germline trimming cut 0 bases from V and 1 base from J; bases unmatched to any gene: 8. Looked up from germline, CDR1 is SGHRS and CDR2 is YFSETQ. The CDR3 consists of 18 residues. The chain joins TRBV5-1 to TRBJ2-1, with 9 bases lining up with TRBD1. Material for sequencing was blood, either unsorted or a sorted T cell fraction (not recorded which). The sequence was collected from a male donor with ankylosing spondylitis or in good health (not recorded which). CDR3 bases: TGCGCCAGCAGCTTGGTGGGACAGGGAGCCTCATCCTACAATGAGCAGTTCTTC. This codes for CASSLVGQGASSYNEQFF.